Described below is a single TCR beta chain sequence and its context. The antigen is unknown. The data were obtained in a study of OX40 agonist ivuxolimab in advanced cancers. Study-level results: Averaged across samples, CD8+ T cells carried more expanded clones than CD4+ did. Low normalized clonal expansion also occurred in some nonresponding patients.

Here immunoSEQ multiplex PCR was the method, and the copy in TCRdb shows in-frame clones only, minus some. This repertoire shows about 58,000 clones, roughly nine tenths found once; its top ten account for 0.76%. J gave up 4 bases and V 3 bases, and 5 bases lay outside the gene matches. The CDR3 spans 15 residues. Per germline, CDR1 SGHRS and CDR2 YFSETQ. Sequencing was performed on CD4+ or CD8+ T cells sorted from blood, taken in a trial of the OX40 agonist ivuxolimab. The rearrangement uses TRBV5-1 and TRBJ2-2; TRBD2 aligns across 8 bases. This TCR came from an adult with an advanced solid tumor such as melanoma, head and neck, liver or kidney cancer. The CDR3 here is CASSSSGPGTGELFF. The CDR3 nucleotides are TGCGCCAGCAGCTCTAGCGGGCCGGGCACCGGGGAGCTGTTTTTT.